This TCR beta chain appears in the sequencing data of a study of cytomegalovirus exposure and HLA in healthy donors. CDR1 and CDR2 (germline): SNHLY, FYNNEI. The CDR3 runs 16 residues. The J segment lost 2 bases and the V segment lost 3 bases, leaving 4 bases of the junction unmatched. Findings of the study overall: CMV antigen specificity was confirmed in vitro for a few CMV-associated chains.

60 Vbeta and 13 Jbeta primers were used in PCR. Assay used: immunoSEQ multiplex PCR; TCRdb lists only in-frame clones, some missing. Counted here are tens of thousands of clones, about 75% occurring once; the ten biggest clones make up around 10%. Notes on this clone: Its specificity is unknown.

This clonotype was sampled from a young man in good health and CMV-seropositive. The chain carries TRBV2 and TRBJ2-5; 12 bases are shared with TRBD2. Material: PBMCs. DNA of the CDR3: TGTGCCAGCAGTGAGACTAGCGGGGGACCTCAAGAGACCCAGTACTTC. Its protein product is CASSETSGGPQETQYF.